This T cell receptor (beta chain) was documented in a study of cytomegalovirus exposure and HLA in healthy donors. The ends lost 8 bases at V and 7 bases at J; junction bases unmatched: 8. Germline CDR1 reads LNHDA; CDR2 reads SQIVND (reference sequence). This CDR3 comprises 14 residues. This clone was seen only a few times. Its target is unknown. 13 Jbeta primers and 60 Vbeta primers were used for the PCR. Assay: immunoSEQ multiplex PCR; the TCRdb copy retains only in-frame clones and omits some. Among about 200,000 clones, about 13% were seen once, and the ten largest hold about 7.8%. Study outcomes and limitations: Presence/absence analyses treated sequencing depth as roughly uniform across donors. Most CMV-associated TCR beta chains were later found to appear HLA-restricted.

The rearrangement links TRBV19 to TRBJ1-2, with 12 bases that match TRBD1. The specimen was PBMCs. This receptor was taken from a man aged 45-60 years in good health and CMV-seropositive. The CDR3 bases are TGTGCCAGTTATCCGGGACAGGGGGCGTCTGGCTACACCTTC. The encoded protein is CASYPGQGASGYTF.